The 32 T cell receptor beta chains presented below share a single source sample, sequenced in a study of shared clonotypes between healthy human individuals. Profiled with immunoSEQ multiplex PCR; TCRdb holds only in-frame clones, not every one. The sample carries about 560,000 clones, around three quarters recorded once. The specimen was PBMCs. The receptor set was obtained from a woman between 40 and 55 years old in good health. Some clones in this sample may be carry-over from other donors' samples.

The sample holds one count of this clone. The chain uses TRBV2 and TRBJ2-7, with 8 bases identical to TRBD1. This CDR3 spans 12 amino acids. The junction had 3 bases not matched to a gene; V was cut back by 6 bases and J by 5 bases. The germline V gene encodes CDR1 SNHLY and CDR2 FYNNEI. CDR3 residues: CASREQGDEQYF. The CDR3 DNA sequence: TGTGCCAGCAGAGAACAGGGGGACGAGCAGTACTTC.

The V gene is TRBV6-1, the J gene TRBJ1-2; unclear D gene. Germline V lookup: CDR1 MNHNS, CDR2 SASEGT. Deletions cut 0 bases from V and 7 bases from J, with 12 bases between. This CDR3 region has 14 residues. The CDR3 nucleotides read TGTGCCAGCAGTGAAGCAGGGAGGGAATTTGGCTACACCTTC. Its translation is CASSEAGREFGYTF.

This clone was detected a few times. The chain couples TRBV7-2 to TRBJ2-7; D perhaps matches TRBD2 (6 bases). This CDR3 is 14 amino acids long. V was pared by 10 bases and J by 1 base, with 17 bases between. The V gene's germline CDR1 is SGHTA and CDR2 FQGNSA. The CDR3 DNA reads TGTGCCACCTCCGCCGGGACTGCTTCCTACGAGCAGTACTTC. This encodes CATSAGTASYEQYF.

V is TRBV6-4 and J is TRBJ2-2, with D maybe TRBD2 (6 bases). This CDR3 region has 15 residues. The germline CDR1 and CDR2 sequences are MRHNA and SNTAGT. Trimming cost V 5 bases and J 4 bases, with 14 bases left between them. This chain's CDR3 is CASSRVGGITGELFF. CDR3 nucleotides: TGTGCCAGCAGTCGTGTCGGAGGGATCACCGGGGAGCTGTTTTTT.

The rearrangement links TRBV2 to TRBJ2-6, with D perhaps TRBD2 (5 bases). V was cut by 2 bases and J by 2 bases, with 7 bases left in between. The CDR3 contains 15 residues. Germline V gene sequence: CDR1 SNHLY, CDR2 FYNNEI. The CDR3 reads CASSETTTGANVLTF. The CDR3 coding sequence is TGTGCCAGCAGTGAAACGACTACTGGGGCCAACGTCCTGACTTTC.

Comment on this clone: The same CDR3 arises from other DNA sequences in this sample as well. CDR3: CASSLGGYEQYF. CDR3 in DNA: TGTGCCAGCAGTTTAGGTGGGTACGAGCAGTACTTC. The genes are TRBV28 and TRBJ2-7; no definite D call. The CDR3 is made up of 12 amino acids. V lost 2 bases, J lost 4 bases, and 6 bases lay in between. Germline CDR1 reads MDHEN; CDR2 reads SYDVKM. The whole variable domain, remainder taken from reference TRBV28 and TRBJ2-7, is DVKVTQSSRYLVKRTGEKVFLECVQDMDHENMFWYRQDPGLGLRLIYFSYDVKMKEKGDIPEGYSVSREKKERFSLILESASTNQTSMYLCASSLGGYEQYFGPGTRLTVT.

To note about this clone: At one end, the junction sequence differs from germline, possibly due to a read error. The chain has TRBV28 and TRBJ2-7; D perhaps matches TRBD2 (6 bases). Germline CDR1 is MDHEN and CDR2 is SYDVKM. This CDR3 is built from 10 residues. CDR3 bases: TGTGCCAGCAGTTTACGGACTACCAACTTC. It specifies CASSLRTTNF.

This clone was counted once. The V and J genes are TRBV30 and TRBJ2-1; either TRBD1 or TRBD2 may fit D (5 bases each). This CDR3 is 13 amino acids long. Germline CDR1 is GTSNPN and CDR2 is SVGIG (reference sequence). The germline V and J ends were trimmed by 5 bases and 7 bases, with 15 bases remaining between them. CDR3 region: CAWDPERGNEQFF. DNA of the CDR3: TGTGCCTGGGACCCAGAGAGGGGTAATGAGCAGTTCTTC.

V and J are TRBV6-1 and TRBJ2-7, with D perhaps TRBD1 (6 bases). Germline-derived CDR1 and CDR2 are MNHNS and SASEGT. The CDR3 has 13 amino acids. Trimming removed 5 bases from V and 6 bases from J, with 14 bases in between. The CDR3 spells CASSFDRTREQYF. CDR3 coding DNA: TGTGCCAGCAGTTTTGACAGGACTCGCGAGCAGTACTTC.

The chain recombines TRBV4-1 with TRBJ1-5, with D possibly TRBD1 on 5 matching bases. V gave up 6 bases and J gave up 0 bases, with 24 bases separating them. CDR3 length: 19 amino acids. Germline V gives CDR1 MGHRA, CDR2 YSYEKL. The CDR3 sequence is CASSPWGGKGAYSNQPQHF. The CDR3 bases are TGCGCCAGCAGTCCTTGGGGCGGGAAAGGGGCATATAGCAATCAGCCCCAGCATTTT.

The J gene is TRBJ2-2, the V gene TRBV6-1; no definite D call. The CDR3 is 15 residues long. The V and J ends lost 7 bases and 1 base respectively, with 13 bases between them. Germline CDR1 is MNHNS and CDR2 is SASEGT. CDR3 DNA sequence: TGTGCCAGCACACGATTCAGACGGAACACCGGGGAGCTGTTTTTT. Amino acids: CASTRFRRNTGELFF.

The chain links TRBV6-6 to TRBJ1-5; unclear D gene. Germline CDR1 reads MNHNY; CDR2 reads SVGAGI (reference sequence). CDR3 size: 14 residues. Trimming left V 0 bases short and J 5 bases short, with 8 bases between. CDR3 amino acids: CASSYSISYQPQHF. CDR3 DNA sequence: TGTGCCAGCAGTTACTCGATCTCCTATCAGCCCCAGCATTTT.

The chain employs TRBV4-3 and TRBJ2-7, with TRBD2 identical over 7 bases. Trimming cost V 0 bases and J 7 bases; bases outside gene matches: 12. CDR1 is LGHNA, CDR2 YSLEER, per germline. The CDR3 has 16 amino acids. The CDR3 nucleotides read TGCGCCAGCAGCCAAGATTGGACGGGAGGCCCCGTGGAGCAGTACTTC. It codes for CASSQDWTGGPVEQYF.

This rearrangement joins TRBV7-9 to TRBJ2-3; no clear D. The CDR3 loop spans 13 amino acids. V lost 5 bases and J lost 0, with 6 bases in between. Germline-derived CDR1 and CDR2 are SEHNR and FQNEAQ (reference sequence). CDR3 in amino acids: CASSERSTDTQYF. As DNA, the CDR3 is TGTGCCAGCAGCGAGCGTAGCACAGATACGCAGTATTTT.

The chain joins TRBV5-1 to TRBJ1-1; 8 bases align to TRBD1. CDR1 is SGHRS, CDR2 YFSETQ, per germline. Trimming at V came to 0 bases and at J to 4 bases, leaving 5 bases not matched to a gene. This CDR3 has 15 amino acids. In DNA form, the CDR3 reads TGCGCCAGCAGCTTGGCCAATACAGGGGGCACTGAAGCTTTCTTT. Translating gives CASSLANTGGTEAFF.

The table lists this clone with many counts. The chain is built from TRBV6-1 and TRBJ2-7, with TRBD2 matching 8 bases. The CDR3 is 13 amino acids. V shed 8 bases, J shed 3 bases, and the junction held 6 bases outside the gene matches. CDR1 is MNHNS, CDR2 SASEGT, per germline. DNA for the CDR3: TGTGCCAGCCAAGCGGGAGAGTACTACGAGCAGTACTTC. Protein: CASQAGEYYEQYF.

The V and J genes are TRBV28 and TRBJ1-1; no clear D gene. The germline V and J ends were trimmed by 2 bases and 4 bases, with 8 bases remaining between them. CDR1 and CDR2 (germline): MDHEN, SYDVKM. The CDR3 is 13 amino acids. CDR3 DNA: TGTGCCAGCAGTTTAGAATGGGGCACTGAAGCTTTCTTT. Translated, it gives CASSLEWGTEAFF.

The CDR3 DNA reads as TGTGCCAGCAGCTTCGCGGGAGAGGGGGAGACCCAGTACTTC. This translates into CASSFAGEGETQYF. The rearrangement joins TRBV5-6 to TRBJ2-5; the match to TRBD2 covers 7 bases. Germline CDR1 and CDR2: SGHDT and YYEEEE. V dropped 2 bases and J dropped 5; count of bases not matched to a gene: 6. This CDR3 is 14 amino acids long.

The V and J genes are TRBV15 and TRBJ1-1, with 8 bases fitting TRBD1. In germline, CDR1 is LNHNV, CDR2 YYDKDF (reference sequence). The CDR3 covers 15 residues. The V segment lost 9 bases and the J segment 4 bases; nucleotides outside the gene matches: 13. Here the CDR3 reads CATSPRGRGPTEAFF. Written as DNA, the CDR3 is TGTGCCACTAGCCCGAGGGGCAGGGGGCCCACTGAAGCTTTCTTT. The whole variable domain, filled in from reference TRBV15 and TRBJ1-1, reads DAMVIQNPRYQVTQFGKPVTLSCSQTLNHNVMYWYQQKSSQAPKLLFHYYDKDFNNEADTPDNFQSRRPNTSFCFLDIRSPGLGDTAMYLCATSPRGRGPTEAFFGQGTRLTVV.

The chain recombines TRBV28 with TRBJ1-4; tentatively, D is TRBD1 (6 bases). The CDR3 has 12 residues. CDR1 and CDR2 (germline): MDHEN, SYDVKM. V lost 7 bases and J 5 bases, leaving 8 bases between the germline ends. CDR3 protein: CASTTGNEKLFF. The CDR3 region has the DNA TGTGCCAGCACAACAGGGAATGAAAAACTGTTTTTT.

V gene TRBV5-5 combines with J gene TRBJ2-7; D unresolved. V was pared by 2 bases and J by 4 bases, with 19 bases between. Germline assignment: CDR1 SGHKS and CDR2 YYEKEE (reference sequence). CDR3 length: 16 amino acids. CDR3 sequence: CASSFQPSGAGYEQYF. CDR3 DNA: TGTGCCAGCAGCTTCCAGCCTTCAGGTGCCGGTTACGAGCAGTACTTC.

The chain joins TRBV7-9 to TRBJ2-7; 8 nucleotides agree with TRBD1. With V trimmed by 1 base and J by 2 bases, 1 base remained unmatched. The CDR3 totals 14 residues. Germline CDR1 is SEHNR and CDR2 is FQNEAQ (reference sequence). CDR3 amino acids: CASSLEDRAYEQYF. The CDR3 bases are TGTGCCAGCAGCTTAGAGGACAGGGCCTACGAGCAGTACTTC.

The chain has TRBV7-9 and TRBJ2-7; 8 nucleotides align to TRBD1. J lost 1 base, V lost 0 bases, and 14 bases had no gene match. The germline V gene encodes CDR1 SEHNR and CDR2 FQNEAQ (reference sequence). This CDR3 region has 19 residues. This CDR3 is CASSLAARTGGLRSYEQYF. The CDR3 nucleotides are TGTGCCAGCAGCTTAGCGGCGAGAACAGGGGGACTGAGGTCCTACGAGCAGTACTTC.

The gene calls are TRBV5-1 and TRBJ1-5, with D maybe TRBD1 (5 bases). The germline V gene has CDR1 SGHRS and CDR2 YFSETQ. The CDR3 has 14 residues. Between the trimmed V and J ends, which lost 0 bases and 3 bases, there was a span of 7 bases. The CDR3 DNA reads TGCGCCAGCAGCTTGGAGGGGAACAATCAGCCCCAGCATTTT. Protein product: CASSLEGNNQPQHF. The full variable domain, with the rest looked up from reference TRBV5-1 and TRBJ1-5, is KAGVTQTPRYLIKTRGQQVTLSCSPISGHRSVSWYQQTPGQGLQFLFEYFSETQRNKGNFPGRFSGRQFSNSRSEMNVSTLELGDSALYLCASSLEGNNQPQHFGDGTRLSIL.

The chain joins TRBV6-6 to TRBJ2-7; D possibly corresponds to TRBD1 (5 bases). The CDR3 sequence is 15 residues long. The V end lost 2 bases, the J end lost 0 bases, and 11 bases lay between the germline ends. CDR1 MNHNY and CDR2 SVGAGI come from the germline V gene (reference sequence). DNA of the CDR3: TGTGCCAGCAGTTACGAGACAGAGATCTCCTACGAGCAGTACTTC. Its protein is CASSYETEISYEQYF.

Details on this clone: The junction does not match germline at one end; this may be a read error. The chain is built from TRBV15 and TRBJ2-7; D assignment may be TRBD1 or TRBD2 (7 bases each). This CDR3 has 20 amino acids. CDR1 LNHNV and CDR2 YYDKDF come from the germline V gene (reference sequence). As DNA, the CDR3 is TGTGCCACCGGCAGAGACAGGGATTGGGGAGCGGGACCACGTCGGTACGAGCAGTACTTC. Its protein is CATGRDRDWGAGPRRYEQYF.

The chain links TRBV5-4 to TRBJ2-1; 10 nucleotides match TRBD1. The CDR3 sequence is 15 residues long. V was pared by 0 bases and J by 8 bases, with 5 bases of the junction left unmatched. Germline V gene sequence: CDR1 SGHNT, CDR2 YYREEE (reference sequence). CDR3 DNA sequence: TGTGCCAGCAGCTTGGCCAAAGGGACAGGGGATGAGCAGTTCTTC. Protein: CASSLAKGTGDEQFF.

The chain joins TRBV30 to TRBJ1-2, with TRBD1 matching 8 bases. V shed 3 bases, J shed 4 bases, and the junction held 4 bases outside the gene matches. Per germline, CDR1 GTSNPN and CDR2 SVGIG (reference sequence). This CDR3 is 13 amino acids long. Here the CDR3 reads CAWRSTGGYGYTF. CDR3 sequence (DNA): TGTGCCTGGAGAAGTACAGGGGGCTATGGCTACACCTTC.

This clone came up once. The chain joins TRBV5-8 to TRBJ2-5; either TRBD1 or TRBD2 may supply D (6 bases each). The CDR3 has 16 residues. CDR1 SGHTS and CDR2 YDEGEE come from the germline V gene. V lost 1 base, J lost 4 bases, and 17 bases lay in between. The CDR3 DNA reads TGTGCCAGCAGCTTGTCTAGCGTCGAAGGGGGAGAGACCCAGTACTTC. Translated, it gives CASSLSSVEGGETQYF.

Remarks on this clone: A single base separates this from a much larger clone, so it may be a read error. The chain couples TRBV4-1 to TRBJ2-7; TRBD2 matches 11 bases. CDR3 length equals 15 residues. Germline CDR1 is MGHRA and CDR2 is YSYEKL. Losses at the gene ends were 1 base for V and 3 bases for J; bases not matched to a gene: 2. This CDR3 is CASSQGLAGIYEQYF. The CDR3 region has the DNA TGCGCCAGCAGCCAAGGACTAGCGGGAATCTACGAGCAGTACTTC.

The chain uses TRBV7-2 and TRBJ2-5; 8 nucleotides line up with TRBD2. Trimming cost V 2 bases and J 1 base; bases outside gene matches: 6. The CDR3 loop spans 16 amino acids. Germline V gene lookup returns CDR1 SGHTA and CDR2 FQGNSA. CDR3 in DNA: TGTGCCAGCAGCTTAAGGTCCCTAGCGGGCCAAGAGACCCAGTACTTC. As protein: CASSLRSLAGQETQYF.

The V gene is TRBV28, the J gene TRBJ2-5; a weak D match, TRBD2 (6 bases). This CDR3 contains 14 residues. Germline CDR1 and CDR2: MDHEN and SYDVKM. Trimming stripped 6 bases from V and 6 bases from J, with 17 bases between. The CDR3 DNA sequence: TGTGCCAGCAGCCCACCTGGAGGAGGGAAGACCCAGTACTTC. Protein product: CASSPPGGGKTQYF.